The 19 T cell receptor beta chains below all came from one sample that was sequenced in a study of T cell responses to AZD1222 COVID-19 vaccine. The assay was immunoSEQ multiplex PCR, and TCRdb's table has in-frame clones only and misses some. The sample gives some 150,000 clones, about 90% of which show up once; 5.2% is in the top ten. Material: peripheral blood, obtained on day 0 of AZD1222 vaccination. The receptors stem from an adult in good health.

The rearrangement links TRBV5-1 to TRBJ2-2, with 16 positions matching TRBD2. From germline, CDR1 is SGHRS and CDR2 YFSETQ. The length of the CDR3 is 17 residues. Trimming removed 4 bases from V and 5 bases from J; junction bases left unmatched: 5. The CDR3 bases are TGCGCCAGCAGCCTGGGACTAGCGGGAGGGCCAACCGGGGAGCTGTTTTTT. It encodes CASSLGLAGGPTGELFF.

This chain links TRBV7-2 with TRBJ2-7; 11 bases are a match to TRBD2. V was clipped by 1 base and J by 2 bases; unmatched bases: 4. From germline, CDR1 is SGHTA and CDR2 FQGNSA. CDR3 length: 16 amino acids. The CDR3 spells CASSLEGTSGTYEQYF. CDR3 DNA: TGTGCCAGCAGCTTAGAAGGGACTAGCGGTACCTACGAGCAGTACTTC.

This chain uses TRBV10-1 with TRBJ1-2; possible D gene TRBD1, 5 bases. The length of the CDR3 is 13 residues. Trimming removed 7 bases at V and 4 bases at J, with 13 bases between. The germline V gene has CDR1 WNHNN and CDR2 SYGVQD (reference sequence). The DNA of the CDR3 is TGCGCCAGCATCGAGGCGGGGACCTATGGCTACACCTTC. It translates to CASIEAGTYGYTF.

The CDR3 here is CASSLLAGGEQYF. CDR3 nucleotide sequence: TGCGCCAGCAGCCTCCTGGCCGGGGGCGAGCAGTACTTC. V gene TRBV4-1 combines with J gene TRBJ2-7; tentative D call: TRBD2 (6 bases). This CDR3 has 13 amino acids. V was cut by 4 bases and J by 6 bases, with 13 bases left in between. The germline V gene has CDR1 MGHRA and CDR2 YSYEKL.

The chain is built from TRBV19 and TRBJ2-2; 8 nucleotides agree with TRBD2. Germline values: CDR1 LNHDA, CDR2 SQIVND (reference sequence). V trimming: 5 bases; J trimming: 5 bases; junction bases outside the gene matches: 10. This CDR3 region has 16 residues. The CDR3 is CASSPPGKRETGELFF. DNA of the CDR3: TGTGCCAGTAGTCCCCCGGGGAAGCGGGAGACCGGGGAGCTGTTTTTT.

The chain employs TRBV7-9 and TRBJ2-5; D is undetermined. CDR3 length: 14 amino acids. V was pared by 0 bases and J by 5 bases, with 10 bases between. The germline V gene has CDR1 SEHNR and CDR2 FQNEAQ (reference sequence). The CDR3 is CASSLAVSSETQYF. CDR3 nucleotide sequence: TGTGCCAGCAGCTTAGCCGTCAGTTCGGAGACCCAGTACTTC.

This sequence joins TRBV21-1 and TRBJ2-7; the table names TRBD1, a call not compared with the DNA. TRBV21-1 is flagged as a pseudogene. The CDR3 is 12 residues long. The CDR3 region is CASHSQGREQYF. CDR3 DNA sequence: TGTGCCAGTCACTCGCAGGGGCGCGAGCAGTACTTC.

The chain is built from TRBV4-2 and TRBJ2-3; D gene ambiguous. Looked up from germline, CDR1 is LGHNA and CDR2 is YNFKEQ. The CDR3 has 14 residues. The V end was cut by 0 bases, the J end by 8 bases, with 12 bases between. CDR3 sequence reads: CASSQDGEVATQYF. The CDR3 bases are TGTGCCAGCAGCCAAGATGGGGAAGTGGCTACGCAGTATTTT.

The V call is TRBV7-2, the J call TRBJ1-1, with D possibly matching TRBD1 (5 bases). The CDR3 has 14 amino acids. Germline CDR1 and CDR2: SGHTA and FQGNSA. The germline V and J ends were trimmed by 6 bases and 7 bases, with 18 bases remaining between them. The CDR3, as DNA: TGTGCCAGCAGGTTCTCCCGGGACGGGAATGAAGCTTTCTTT. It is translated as CASRFSRDGNEAFF.

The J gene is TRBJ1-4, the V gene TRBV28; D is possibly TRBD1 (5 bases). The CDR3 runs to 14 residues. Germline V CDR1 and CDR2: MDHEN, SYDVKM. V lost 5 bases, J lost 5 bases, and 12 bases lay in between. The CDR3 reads CASSLMGGNEKLFF. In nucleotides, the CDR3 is TGTGCCAGCAGTCTAATGGGGGGGAATGAAAAACTGTTTTTT.

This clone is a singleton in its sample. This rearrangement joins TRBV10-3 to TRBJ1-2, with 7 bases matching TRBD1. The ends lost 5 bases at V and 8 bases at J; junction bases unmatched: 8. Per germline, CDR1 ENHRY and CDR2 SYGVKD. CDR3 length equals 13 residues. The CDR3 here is CAISLDQGGGYTF. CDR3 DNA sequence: TGTGCCATCAGTCTCGATCAGGGGGGAGGCTACACCTTC.

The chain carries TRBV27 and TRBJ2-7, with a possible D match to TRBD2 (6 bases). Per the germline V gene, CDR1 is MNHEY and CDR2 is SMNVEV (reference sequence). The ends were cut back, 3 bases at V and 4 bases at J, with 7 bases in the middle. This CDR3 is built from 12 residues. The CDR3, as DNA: TGTGCCAGCAGTTTCGGGGGTTACGAGCAGTACTTC. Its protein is CASSFGGYEQYF.

CDR3 residues: CASSPRVRNHEQYF. Written as DNA, the CDR3 is TGTGCCAGCAGTCCTCGGGTTCGCAACCACGAGCAGTACTTC. The rearrangement uses TRBV28 and TRBJ2-7; D not resolved. The V end was cut by 5 bases, the J end by 5 bases, with 16 bases between. The CDR3 loop spans 14 amino acids. Germline CDR1 and CDR2: MDHEN and SYDVKM.

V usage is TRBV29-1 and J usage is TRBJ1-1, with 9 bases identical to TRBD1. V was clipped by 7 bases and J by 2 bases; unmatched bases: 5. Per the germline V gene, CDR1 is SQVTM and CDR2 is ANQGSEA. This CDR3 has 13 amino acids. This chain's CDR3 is CSAPGQGNTEAFF. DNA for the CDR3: TGCAGCGCTCCGGGACAGGGAAACACTGAAGCTTTCTTT.

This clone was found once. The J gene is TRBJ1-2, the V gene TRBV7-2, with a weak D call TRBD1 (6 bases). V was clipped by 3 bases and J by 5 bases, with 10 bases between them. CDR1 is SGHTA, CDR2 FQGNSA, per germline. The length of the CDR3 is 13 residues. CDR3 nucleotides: TGTGCCAGCAGCTTTAAGGGGGGGTATGGCTACACCTTC. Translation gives CASSFKGGYGYTF.

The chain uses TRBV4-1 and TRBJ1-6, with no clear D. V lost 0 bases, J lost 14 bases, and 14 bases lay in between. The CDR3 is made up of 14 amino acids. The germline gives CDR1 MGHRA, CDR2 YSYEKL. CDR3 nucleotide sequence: TGCGCCAGCAGCCAAGATGAGAGGCACCCCACCCTCCACTTT. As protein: CASSQDERHPTLHF.

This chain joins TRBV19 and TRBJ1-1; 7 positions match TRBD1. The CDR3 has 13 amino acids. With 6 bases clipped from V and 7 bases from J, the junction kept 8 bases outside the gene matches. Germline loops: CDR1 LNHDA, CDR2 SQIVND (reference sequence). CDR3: CASSRQTGREAFF. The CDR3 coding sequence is TGTGCCAGTAGCCGACAGACAGGGCGTGAAGCTTTCTTT.

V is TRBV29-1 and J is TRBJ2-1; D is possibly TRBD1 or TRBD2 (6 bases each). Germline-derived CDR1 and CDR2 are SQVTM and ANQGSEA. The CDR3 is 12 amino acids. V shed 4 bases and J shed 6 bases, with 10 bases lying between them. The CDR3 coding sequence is TGCAGCGTTGTCGAGGGGGGCAATGAGCAGTTCTTC. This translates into CSVVEGGNEQFF.

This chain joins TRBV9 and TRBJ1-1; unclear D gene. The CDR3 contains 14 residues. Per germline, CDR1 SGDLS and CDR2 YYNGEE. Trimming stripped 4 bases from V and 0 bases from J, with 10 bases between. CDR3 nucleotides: TGTGCCAGCAGCCCTTATTCTATGAACACTGAAGCTTTCTTT. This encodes CASSPYSMNTEAFF. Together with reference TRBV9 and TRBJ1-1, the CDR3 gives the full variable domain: DSGVTQTPKHLITATGQRVTLRCSPRSGDLSVYWYQQSLDQGLQFLIQYYNGEERAKGNILERFSAQQFPDLHSELNLSSLELGDSALYFCASSPYSMNTEAFFGQGTRLTVV.